This is a list of T cell receptor beta chains from one sample in a study of blood T cell repertoires in COVID-19. The repertoire was sequenced with immunoSEQ multiplex PCR; TCRdb's copy has only in-frame clones and lacks some. The repertoire holds 30,000 to 40,000 clones, with 80% as singletons. The specimen sequenced was peripheral blood. The origin of the receptors is a woman in her sixties or seventies with acute or convalescent COVID-19. Both conserved end residues are part of each CDR3. The D gene is left open where the match is weak. Expanded clones get a size class; other rows say once, few or many, or leave the size out.

TRBJ2-3,NA,TRBV4-1,TRBD1,CASSQETGLPTDTQYF,TGCGCCAGCAGCCAAGAGACAGGGTTACCCACAGATACGCAGTATTTT
TRBJ2-7,many,TRBV25-1,TRBD2,CASSDQLEPSGRFNEQYF,TGTGCCAGCAGTGATCAATTGGAGCCGAGCGGGAGGTTCAACGAGCAGTACTTC
TRBJ2-7,NA,TRBV18,NA,CASSPGGTYEQYF,TGTGCCAGCTCACCAGGCGGAACCTACGAGCAGTACTTC
TRBJ2-7,NA,TRBV28,NA,CASRGVGVAEQYF,TGTGCCAGCAGGGGAGTGGGAGTTGCCGAGCAGTACTTC
TRBJ2-7,NA,TRBV6-5,TRBD1,CASSPRDRAYEQYF,TGTGCCAGCAGTCCCCGGGACAGGGCCTACGAGCAGTACTTC
TRBJ1-2,few,TRBV7-9,TRBD1,CASSSGQAQVRGYTF,TGTGCCAGCAGCTCAGGACAGGCCCAGGTGCGGGGCTACACCTTC
TRBJ1-2,NA,TRBV10-2,TRBD1,CASSELNRGRLYGYTF,TGCGCCAGCAGTGAGTTAAACAGGGGGCGACTCTATGGCTACACCTTC
TRBJ1-1,NA,TRBV29-1,TRBD1,CSVVGTGGGEAFF,TGCAGCGTTGTTGGGACAGGGGGTGGTGAAGCTTTCTTT
TRBJ2-1,NA,TRBV10-2,NA,CASRDYSSYNEQFF,TGCGCCAGCAGGGACTACAGCTCCTACAATGAGCAGTTCTTC
TRBJ2-2,NA,TRBV28,NA,CASSTTGNTGELFF,TGTGCCAGCAGTACGACAGGGAACACCGGGGAGCTGTTTTTT
TRBJ1-5,once,TRBV11-2,NA,CASSSDGDSNQPQHF,TGTGCCAGCAGCTCGGACGGGGATAGCAATCAGCCCCAGCATTTT
TRBJ1-1,NA,TRBV3-1/TRBV3-2,NA,CASSHTGSDTEAFF,TGTGCCAGCAGCCATACAGGGAGTGACACTGAAGCTTTCTTT
TRBJ2-2,NA,TRBV24-1,TRBD2,CATSDYEAGGRTGELFF,TGTGCCACCAGTGATTACGAAGCGGGAGGGAGGACCGGGGAGCTGTTTTTT
TRBJ1-1,NA,TRBV29-1,TRBD1,CSVAPTGVGTEAFF,TGCAGTGTAGCCCCCACAGGGGTCGGCACTGAAGCTTTCTTT
TRBJ1-5,NA,TRBV28,TRBD1,CASSYDRGWHQPQHF,TGTGCCAGCAGTTATGACAGGGGGTGGCATCAGCCCCAGCATTTT
TRBJ1-2,NA,TRBV28,TRBD1,CASSLRGDRGGYTF,TGTGCCAGCAGTTTAAGGGGGGACAGGGGAGGCTACACCTTC
TRBJ1-5,NA,TRBV28,NA,CASSFLSNQPQHF,TGTGCCAGCAGTTTTCTTAGCAATCAGCCCCAGCATTTT
TRBJ2-5,NA,TRBV2,TRBD2,CASRGTSETQYF,TGTGCCAGCAGGGGGACTAGCGAGACCCAGTACTTC
TRBJ2-3,NA,TRBV14,TRBD1,CASSLRRDRGQDTQYF,TGTGCCAGCAGTCTAAGACGGGACAGGGGGCAGGATACGCAGTATTTT
TRBJ2-1,NA,TRBV19,NA,CASSMPLGHNSYNEQFF,TGTGCCAGTAGTATGCCCCTGGGGCATAACTCCTACAATGAGCAGTTCTTC
TRBJ1-2,NA,TRBV2,NA,CASSERGKSYGYTF,TGTGCCAGCAGTGAAAGGGGGAAGAGCTATGGCTACACCTTC
TRBJ1-5,NA,TRBV7-2,TRBD1,CASSLVGQPTNQPQHF,TGTGCCAGCAGCTTAGTGGGACAGCCGACTAATCAGCCCCAGCATTTT
TRBJ2-7,NA,TRBV2,TRBD2,CASSLLGGASEQYF,TGTGCCAGCAGTCTTCTCGGGGGGGCCTCCGAGCAGTACTTC
TRBJ2-3,NA,TRBV5-1,TRBD2,CASSLTSAFTDTQYF,TGCGCCAGCAGCTTGACTAGCGCTTTCACAGATACGCAGTATTTT
TRBJ2-7,medium-sized,TRBV21-1,NA,CASSTGGNEQYF,TGTGCCAGCAGTACAGGGGGCAACGAGCAGTACTTC
TRBJ2-3,NA,TRBV9,NA,CASSVAGPTATDTQYF,TGTGCCAGCAGCGTAGCTGGGCCCACGGCGACAGATACGCAGTATTTT
TRBJ1-1,NA,TRBV19,NA,CASSLSSNTEAFF,TGTGCCAGTAGCCTATCATCGAACACTGAAGCTTTCTTT
TRBJ1-4,NA,TRBV11-1,NA,CASSPNAGAPNEKLFF,TGTGCCAGCAGCCCCAACGCGGGGGCCCCGAATGAAAAACTGTTTTTT
TRBJ2-4,NA,TRBV4-1,NA,CASSQERRGGSAKNIQYF,TGCGCCAGCAGCCAAGAGAGGAGAGGAGGGTCGGCCAAAAACATTCAGTACTTC
TRBJ2-3,NA,TRBV4-2,TRBD2,CASSQGLTDTQYF,TGTGCCAGCAGCCAGGGACTAACAGATACGCAGTATTTT
TRBJ1-2,NA,TRBV10-3,NA,CAISESEFYGYTF,TGTGCCATCAGTGAGTCTGAGTTCTATGGCTACACCTTC
TRBJ1-1,NA,TRBV6-5,NA,CANQIMTGNTEAFF,TGTGCCAACCAAATTATGACAGGGAACACTGAAGCTTTCTTT
TRBJ2-6,NA,TRBV4-1,TRBD1,CASSQSGTGSGANVLTF,TGCGCCAGCAGCCAATCGGGGACAGGGTCCGGGGCCAACGTCCTGACTTTC
TRBJ2-1,NA,TRBV6-5,TRBD2,CASRKTSDEQFF,TGTGCCAGCAGGAAAACTAGCGATGAGCAGTTCTTC
TRBJ1-1,NA,TRBV11-1,TRBD1,CASSSQTGIYTEAFF,TGTGCCAGCAGCTCACAGACAGGGATTTACACTGAAGCTTTCTTT
TRBJ2-1,once,TRBV18,TRBD2,CASSPRSSGSLPSQFF,TGTGCCAGCTCACCACGATCGAGCGGGAGTTTACCCTCGCAGTTCTTC
TRBJ2-5,NA,TRBV3-1/TRBV3-2,NA,CASSQDGRGYQETQYF,TGTGCCAGCAGCCAAGATGGCAGGGGTTATCAAGAGACCCAGTACTTC
TRBJ2-7,NA,TRBV5-1,TRBD1,CASRPGTGSIEQYF,TGCGCCAGCAGGCCGGGGACAGGGAGCATCGAGCAGTACTTC
TRBJ2-6,once,TRBV10-3,NA,CAISASGGGAGANVLTF,TGTGCCATCAGCGCCTCCGGTGGGGGCGCTGGGGCCAACGTCCTGACTTTC
TRBJ1-2,NA,TRBV28,NA,CASSFAGDAAGSGYTF,TGTGCCAGCAGTTTCGCGGGGGACGCAGCGGGCAGTGGCTACACCTTC